The following is a T cell receptor beta chain sequence with its context. Its specificity is not known. TCR beta CDR3 sequences were amplified from RNA transcripts. A set of HTBI primers served as the primers for a first-round RT-PCR of the TCR CDR3. A single record per CDR3 protein comes from TCRdb applying MiXCR to the multiplex PCR reads. The sample holds about 420,000 distinct CDR3 sequences, about 13% seen once. The CDR3 contains 15 residues. Per the germline V gene, CDR1 is SQVTM and CDR2 is ANQGSEA. The V segment lost 6 bases and the J segment 3 bases; nucleotides outside the gene matches: 12. Patients counted as stable if ophthalmopathy did not develop within 18 months. It was 8 to 10 ml of fresh peripheral blood that supplied the PBMCs. The data were taken from a study of T cells in Graves' hyperthyroidism and ophthalmopathy. General study findings and limits: A median around six months before onset, the model predicted ophthalmopathy. Blood held most thyroid clonotypes expanded above 0.001 frequency.

The source material was blood. The TCR sequence derives from a woman under 30 with Graves' hyperthyroidism. The gene calls are TRBV29-1 and TRBJ2-7; 9 nucleotides line up with TRBD2. CDR3 DNA sequence: TGCAGCGTGGGCATCTTAGCGGGAGTGTTCTACGAGCAGTACTTC. Protein: CSVGILAGVFYEQYF.